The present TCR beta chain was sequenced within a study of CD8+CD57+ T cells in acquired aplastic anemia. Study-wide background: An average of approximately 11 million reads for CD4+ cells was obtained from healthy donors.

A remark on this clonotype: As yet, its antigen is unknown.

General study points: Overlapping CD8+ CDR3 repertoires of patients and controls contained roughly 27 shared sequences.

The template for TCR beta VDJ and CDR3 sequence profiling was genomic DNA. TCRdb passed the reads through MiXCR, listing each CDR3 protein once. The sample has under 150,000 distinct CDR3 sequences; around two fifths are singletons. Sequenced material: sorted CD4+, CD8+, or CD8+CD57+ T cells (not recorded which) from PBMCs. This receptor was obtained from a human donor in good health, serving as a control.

CDR3 protein: CATSRESGGVTKNIQYF. The CDR3 nucleotides read TGTGCCACCAGCAGAGAGAGCGGGGGGGTAACCAAAAACATTCAGTACTTC. V usage is TRBV15 and J usage is TRBJ2-4, with 10 bases aligning to TRBD2. The CDR3 is 17 residues long. In germline, CDR1 is LNHNV, CDR2 YYDKDF (reference sequence). J gave up 2 bases and V 0 bases, and 4 bases lay outside the gene matches.